The present TCR beta chain was sequenced within a study of blood T cells in healthy people across ages. Broader study findings: In long-lived donors, naive CD4+ cell counts and diversity exceeded those of aged donors. Older individuals had lower TCR beta diversity per million T cells (the decline was roughly linear).

This CDR3 contains 14 residues. Germline V gene sequence: CDR1 LNHDA, CDR2 SQIVND (reference sequence). J lost 3 bases, V lost 5 bases, and 4 bases had no gene match. It was with a sample-barcoded 5' primer and a J-beta primer mix that a second PCR of about 6 to 11 cycles was run. TCRdb re-analysed the 5' RACE reads in MiXCR, keeping a single row per CDR3 protein. The sample gives more than 450,000 distinct CDR3 sequences, over 25% of which show up once; 3% to 4.5% is in the top ten. On this clonotype itself: Its cognate antigen is unknown.

These data also featured in a second study, about T cells of mothers and their children. Turning to that study: Slightly, though not significantly, more overlap was seen in related than in unrelated mother-child pairs.

This clonotype was sampled from a boy aged 2-9 years in good health. Sequencing was done on a sample of blood. The V gene is TRBV19, the J gene TRBJ2-7, with TRBD1 matching 10 bases. DNA for the CDR3: TGTGCCAGTAGTCCCTGGACAGGGGGCTACGAGCAGTACTTC. Its protein is CASSPWTGGYEQYF.